Sequencing of this T cell receptor beta chain was carried out in a study of shared clonotypes between healthy human individuals. Across the whole study: The people who gave samples were two women and a few men aged 18 to 49.

As for this clone: Its cognate antigen is unknown.

Study findings and constraints: For naive CD4 cells, 4.5% to 6.5% of clonotypes were shared across several donors.

Positive CCR7 selection of CD45RO-negative cells yielded the naive CD8 cells, and terminally differentiated effector memory CD45RA+ cells were excluded. Adults of Caucasian background living in Nashville, Tennessee made up all donors. V was clipped by 5 bases and J by 5 bases; unmatched bases: 7. CDR3 length: 14 amino acids. CDR1 is MNHEY and CDR2 is SVGAGI in the germline V gene. The table came from immunoSEQ multiplex PCR; TCRdb's copy has only in-frame clones and leaves some out. The table shows approximately 840,000 clones, with 96% occurring only once. The sequenced sample was naive CD8+ T cells sorted from blood. This TCR was recovered from a man in his thirties or forties in good health. This chain joins TRBV6-5 and TRBJ2-7, with TRBD1 matching 9 bases. The CDR3 DNA reads TGTGCCAGCAGTCCACAGGGGGCGCGGGACGAGCAGTACTTC. As protein: CASSPQGARDEQYF.